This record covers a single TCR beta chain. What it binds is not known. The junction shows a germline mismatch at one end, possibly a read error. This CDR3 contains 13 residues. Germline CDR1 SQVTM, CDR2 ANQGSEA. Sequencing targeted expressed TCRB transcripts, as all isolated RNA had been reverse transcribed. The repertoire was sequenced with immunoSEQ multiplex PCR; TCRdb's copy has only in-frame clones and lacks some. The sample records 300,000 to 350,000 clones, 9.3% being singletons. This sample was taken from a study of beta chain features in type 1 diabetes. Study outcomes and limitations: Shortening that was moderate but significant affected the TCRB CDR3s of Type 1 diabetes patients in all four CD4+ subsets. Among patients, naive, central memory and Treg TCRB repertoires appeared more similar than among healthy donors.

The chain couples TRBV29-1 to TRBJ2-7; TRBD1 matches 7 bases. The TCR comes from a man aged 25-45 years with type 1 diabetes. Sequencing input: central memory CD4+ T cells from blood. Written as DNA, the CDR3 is TGCAGCGCCCTTCGGGACAGAGCCTACGAGCAGTGCTTC. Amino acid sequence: CSALRDRAYEQCF.